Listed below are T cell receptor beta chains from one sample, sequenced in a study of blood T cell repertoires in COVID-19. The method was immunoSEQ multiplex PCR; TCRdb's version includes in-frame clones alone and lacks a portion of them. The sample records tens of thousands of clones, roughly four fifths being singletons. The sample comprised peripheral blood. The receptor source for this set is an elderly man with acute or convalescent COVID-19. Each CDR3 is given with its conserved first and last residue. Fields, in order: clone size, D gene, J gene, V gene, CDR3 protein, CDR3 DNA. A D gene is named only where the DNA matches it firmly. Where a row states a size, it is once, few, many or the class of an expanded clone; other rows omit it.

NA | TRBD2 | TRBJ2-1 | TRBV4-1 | CASSQSPGTSGGARYNEQFF | TGCGCCAGCAGCCAATCACCCGGGACTAGCGGGGGGGCAAGGTACAATGAGCAGTTCTTC
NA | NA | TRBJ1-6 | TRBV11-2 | CASSPMAGSGSPLHF | TGTGCCAGCAGCCCCATGGCAGGGTCGGGCTCACCCCTCCACTTT
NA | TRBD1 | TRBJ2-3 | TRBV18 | CASFGTGGTDTQYF | TGTGCCAGCTTCGGGACAGGGGGGACAGATACGCAGTATTTT
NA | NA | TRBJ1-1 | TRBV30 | CAWSVTGMNTEAFF | TGTGCCTGGAGTGTTACAGGCATGAACACTGAAGCTTTCTTT
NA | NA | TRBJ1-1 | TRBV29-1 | CSVDSRGNTEAFF | TGCAGCGTTGATAGTAGAGGGAACACTGAAGCTTTCTTT
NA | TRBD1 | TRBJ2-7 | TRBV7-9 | CASSGDRGVREQYF | TGTGCCAGCAGCGGGGACAGGGGAGTGCGGGAGCAGTACTTC
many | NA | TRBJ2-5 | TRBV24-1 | CATSDFDGGETQYF | TGTGCCACCAGTGATTTCGACGGGGGTGAGACCCAGTACTTC
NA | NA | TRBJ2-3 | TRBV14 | CASSFEMTPTDTQYF | TGTGCCAGCAGCTTCGAAATGACTCCCACAGATACGCAGTATTTT
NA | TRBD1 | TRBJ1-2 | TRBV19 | CASSIDGQGVYYGYTF | TGTGCCAGTAGTATAGATGGACAGGGGGTTTACTATGGCTACACCTTC
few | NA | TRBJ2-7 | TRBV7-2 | CASSFKEISYEQYF | TGTGCCAGCAGCTTCAAAGAGATCTCCTACGAGCAGTACTTC
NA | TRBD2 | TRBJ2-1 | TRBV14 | CASSLTEGTSGYNEQFF | TGTGCCAGCAGCTTAACGGAAGGGACTAGCGGATACAATGAGCAGTTCTTC
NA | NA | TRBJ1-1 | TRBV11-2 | CASSSQRLNTEAFF | TGTGCCAGCAGCTCGCAAAGACTAAACACTGAAGCTTTCTTT
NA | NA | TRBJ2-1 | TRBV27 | CASSSGLGNEQFF | TGTGCCAGCAGTTCAGGACTGGGGAATGAGCAGTTCTTC
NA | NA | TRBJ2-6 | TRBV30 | CASQGIGANVLTF | TGTGCCTCCCAGGGTATTGGGGCCAACGTCCTGACTTTC
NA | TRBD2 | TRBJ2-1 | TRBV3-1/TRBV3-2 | CASSQIGASGSEQFF | TGTGCCAGCAGCCAAATTGGGGCTAGCGGATCCGAGCAGTTCTTC
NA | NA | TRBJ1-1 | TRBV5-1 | CASSLADRNTEAFF | TGCGCCAGCAGCTTGGCCGACAGGAACACTGAAGCTTTCTTT
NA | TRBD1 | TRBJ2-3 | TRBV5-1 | CASSLPGGKDTQYF | TGCGCCAGCAGCTTGCCAGGGGGCAAAGATACGCAGTATTTT
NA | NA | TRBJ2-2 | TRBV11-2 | CASSPHNTGELFF | TGTGCCAGCAGCCCCCATAACACCGGGGAGCTGTTTTTT
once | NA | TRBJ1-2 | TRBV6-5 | CATRRFRVLYGYTF | TGTGCCACCCGACGTTTCAGGGTTCTCTATGGCTACACCTTC
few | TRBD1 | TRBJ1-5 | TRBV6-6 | CASRKQGANQPQHF | TGTGCCAGCAGAAAACAGGGGGCAAATCAGCCCCAGCATTTT
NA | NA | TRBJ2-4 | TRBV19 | CASSIGAGLAKNIQYF | TGTGCCAGTAGTATTGGGGCTGGATTGGCCAAAAACATTCAGTACTTC
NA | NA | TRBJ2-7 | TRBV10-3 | CAISGESSQQYF | TGTGCCATCAGTGGTGAGAGTTCACAGCAGTACTTC
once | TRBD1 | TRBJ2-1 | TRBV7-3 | CASSLTGQGYNEQFF | TGTGCCAGCAGCTTAACGGGACAGGGTTACAATGAGCAGTTCTTC
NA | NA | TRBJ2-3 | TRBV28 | CASIPGDTDTQYF | TGTGCCAGCATTCCGGGGGACACAGATACGCAGTATTTT
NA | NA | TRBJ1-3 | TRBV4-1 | CASSQEGVGNTIYF | TGCGCCAGCAGCCAAGAAGGGGTAGGAAACACCATATATTTT
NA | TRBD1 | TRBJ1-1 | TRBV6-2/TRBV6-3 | CASSYGTGRADTEAFF | TGTGCCAGCAGTTACGGGACAGGGAGAGCGGACACTGAAGCTTTCTTT
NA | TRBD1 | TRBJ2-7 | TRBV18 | CASSQDRGKYEQYF | TGTGCCAGCTCACAGGACAGGGGGAAATACGAGCAGTACTTC
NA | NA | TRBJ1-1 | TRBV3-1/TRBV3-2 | CASSQDGAGPEAFF | TGTGCCAGCAGCCAAGATGGGGCAGGCCCTGAAGCTTTCTTT
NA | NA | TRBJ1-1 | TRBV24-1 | CATSVGGDGTEAFF | TGTGCCACCAGTGTGGGAGGGGACGGCACTGAAGCTTTCTTT
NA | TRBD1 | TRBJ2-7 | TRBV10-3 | CAISEGTGLYEQYF | TGTGCCATCAGTGAGGGGACAGGGCTGTACGAGCAGTACTTC
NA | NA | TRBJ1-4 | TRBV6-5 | CASRRNTEGDEKLFF | TGTGCCAGCAGAAGAAACACTGAGGGGGATGAAAAACTGTTTTTT
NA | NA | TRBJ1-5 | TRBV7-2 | CASSRGDFSNQPQHF | TGTGCCAGCAGCCGCGGAGATTTTAGCAATCAGCCCCAGCATTTT
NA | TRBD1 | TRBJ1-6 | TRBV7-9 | CASSRQGNSPLHF | TGTGCCAGCAGCCGACAGGGCAATTCACCCCTCCACTTT
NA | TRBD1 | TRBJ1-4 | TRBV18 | CASSSNRGQVEKLFF | TGTGCCAGCTCATCCAACAGGGGGCAGGTTGAAAAACTGTTTTTT
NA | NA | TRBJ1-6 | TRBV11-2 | CASSLLLGTGNSPLHF | TGTGCCAGCAGCCTCCTTCTTGGGACTGGGAATTCACCCCTCCACTTT
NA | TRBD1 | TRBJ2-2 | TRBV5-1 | CASSAGTGVTGELFF | TGCGCCAGCAGCGCCGGGACAGGGGTTACCGGGGAGCTGTTTTTT
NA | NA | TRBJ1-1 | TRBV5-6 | CASSLAGGRGITEAFF | TGTGCCAGCAGCTTGGCTGGGGGTAGGGGGATAACTGAAGCTTTCTTT
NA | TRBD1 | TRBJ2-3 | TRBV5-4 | CASSPWTGGGTDTQYF | TGTGCCAGCAGCCCATGGACAGGGGGAGGCACAGATACGCAGTATTTT
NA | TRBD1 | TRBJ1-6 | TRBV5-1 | CASSSGQGPPNSPLHF | TGCGCCAGCAGCTCGGGACAGGGTCCCCCTAATTCACCCCTCCACTTT
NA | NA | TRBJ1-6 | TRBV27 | CASSFWKISEALNSPLHF | TGTGCCAGCAGTTTCTGGAAAATAAGCGAGGCGCTCAATTCACCCCTCCACTTT